The rows below give T cell receptor beta chains drawn from one sample of a study of regulatory T cells in long-lasting Graves disease. TCRdb redid the calling of the multiplex PCR reads with MiXCR, one entry per CDR3 protein. The table lists about 320,000 distinct CDR3 sequences, 18% of them singletons. Source: peripheral blood mononuclear cells (PBMCs), taken at new diagnosis, from a patient treated with antithyroid drugs. Source of these receptors: a female donor with Graves disease. CDR3s include the opening cysteine and the closing phenylalanine or tryptophan. The D gene is left open where the match is weak. Clone size is given for some rows only: seen once, a few or many times, or a class if the clone is expanded.

D	J	size	V	CDR3	DNA
-	TRBJ1-2	many	TRBV27	CASSLSGRSNYGYTF	TGTGCCAGCAGTTTATCTGGCAGGTCGAACTATGGCTACACCTTC
-	TRBJ2-7	many	TRBV19	CASSIDREAYEQYF	TGTGCCAGTAGTATTGACAGGGAGGCCTACGAGCAGTACTTC
-	TRBJ2-7	many	TRBV27	CASSQGFLNEQYF	TGTGCCAGCAGTCAGGGCTTCCTCAACGAGCAGTACTTC
-	TRBJ1-5	many	TRBV29-1	CSVGVGDADQPQHF	TGCAGCGTCGGTGTTGGGGACGCTGATCAGCCCCAGCATTTT
-	TRBJ2-5	many	TRBV2	CASSPRRVGQETQYF	TGTGCCAGCAGTCCCCGTAGGGTGGGGCAAGAGACCCAGTACTTC
TRBD2	TRBJ2-7	-	TRBV20-1	CSASRPPGGEQYF	TGCAGTGCTTCTAGACCTCCCGGGGGGGAGCAGTACTTC
TRBD2	TRBJ2-1	-	TRBV24-1	CATSVLAGGYNEQFF	TGTGCCACCAGTGTACTAGCGGGAGGGTACAATGAGCAGTTCTTC
TRBD1	TRBJ2-2	-	TRBV13	CASSLRDRGNTGELFF	TGTGCCAGCAGCTTACGGGACAGGGGGAACACCGGGGAGCTGTTTTTT
TRBD1	TRBJ1-5	few	TRBV4-1	CASSHPTGVQPQHF	TGCGCCAGCAGCCACCCGACAGGGGTTCAGCCCCAGCATTTT
-	TRBJ2-7	many	TRBV10-1	CASSADRYEQYF	TGCGCCAGCAGTGCAGACCGTTACGAGCAGTACTTC
-	TRBJ2-2	many	TRBV19	CASSIHTAGELFF	TGTGCCAGTAGTATCCACACTGCGGGGGAGCTGTTTTTT
TRBD1	TRBJ1-2	few	TRBV12-3/TRBV12-4	CASTPGTENYTF	TGTGCCAGCACCCCAGGGACAGAGAACTACACCTTC
-	TRBJ2-7	few	TRBV28	CASVVGGGPQGSYEQYF	TGTGCCAGCGTCGTAGGGGGAGGGCCGCAGGGCTCCTACGAGCAGTACTTC
TRBD2	TRBJ2-3	-	TRBV12-5	CASGPTIAGEGTDTQYF	TGTGCTAGTGGTCCCACTATAGCGGGAGAGGGCACAGATACGCAGTATTTT
-	TRBJ2-1	many	TRBV10-3	CAIRGETPSKEQFF	TGTGCCATCAGGGGAGAGACTCCCTCCAAGGAGCAGTTCTTC
TRBD1	TRBJ2-5	-	TRBV6-1	CASRWGTGGRETQYF	TGTGCCAGCCGATGGGGGACAGGGGGCCGGGAGACCCAGTACTTC
-	TRBJ2-7	few	TRBV9	CASSQGPALGYEQYF	TGTGCCAGCAGCCAGGGACCCGCCTTGGGATACGAGCAGTACTTC
-	TRBJ1-4	-	TRBV6-1	CASFAGDSYEKLFF	TGTGCCAGTTTCGCCGGCGACAGTTATGAAAAACTGTTTTTT
-	TRBJ1-3	-	TRBV18	CASSPRPIGVTGNTIYF	TGTGCCAGCTCACCAAGGCCTATCGGGGTTACTGGAAACACCATATATTTT
-	TRBJ1-1	-	TRBV11-3	CASSLGEQNTEAFF	TGTGCCAGCAGCTTGGGGGAGCAGAACACTGAAGCTTTCTTT
TRBD2	TRBJ2-7	many	TRBV20-1	CSASPGTSYYEQYF	TGCAGTGCTAGCCCCGGGACTAGCTACTACGAGCAGTACTTC
TRBD1	TRBJ1-5	-	TRBV7-2	CASSFEQGVHQPQHF	TGTGCCAGCAGCTTTGAGCAGGGGGTTCATCAGCCCCAGCATTTT
-	TRBJ1-4	once	TRBV11-2	CASSLVGAGPNEKLFF	TGTGCCAGCAGCTTAGTCGGGGCCGGGCCTAATGAAAAACTGTTTTTT
TRBD2	TRBJ2-3	few	TRBV7-9	CASSRLTSGRADTQYF	TGTGCCAGCAGCCGCCTGACTAGCGGGAGGGCAGATACGCAGTATTTT
TRBD2	TRBJ2-2	many	TRBV2	CASSGLAGGPNTGELFF	TGTGCCAGCAGCGGACTAGCGGGAGGCCCGAACACCGGGGAGCTGTTTTTT
-	TRBJ2-6	many	TRBV12-3/TRBV12-4	CASSLAGVSSGANVLTF	TGTGCCAGCAGTTTAGCAGGCGTCAGCTCTGGGGCCAACGTCCTGACTTTC
TRBD1	TRBJ2-3	many	TRBV12-3/TRBV12-4	CASSSETGSSTDTQYF	TGTGCCAGCAGTTCGGAGACAGGGTCTAGCACAGATACGCAGTATTTT
-	TRBJ2-2	many	TRBV7-9	CASSLVRNTGELFF	TGTGCCAGCAGCTTAGTGCGGAACACCGGGGAGCTGTTTTTT
-	TRBJ2-1	-	TRBV5-1	CASSSPQYEQFF	TGTGCCAGCAGCTCCCCCCAGTACGAGCAGTTCTTC
TRBD2	TRBJ2-5	few	TRBV10-3	CATGTSGPKGTQYF	TGTGCCACCGGGACTAGCGGACCGAAGGGGACCCAGTACTTC
-	TRBJ2-7	many	TRBV28	CASTSPLGPSYEQYF	TGTGCCAGCACGTCTCCCTTGGGGCCGTCCTACGAGCAGTACTTC
TRBD1	TRBJ1-1	many	TRBV12-3/TRBV12-4	CASSTRGVNTEAFF	TGTGCCAGCAGCACCAGGGGGGTGAACACTGAAGCTTTCTTT
TRBD1	TRBJ1-2	many	TRBV18	CASSPGQEYGYTF	TGTGCCAGCTCACCGGGACAGGAATATGGCTACACCTTC
TRBD2	TRBJ2-1	many	TRBV11-2	CASSLGGMGEGNEQFF	TGTGCCAGCAGCTTAGGGGGTATGGGGGAGGGCAATGAGCAGTTCTTC
-	TRBJ2-1	many	TRBV28	CASSLVRTHNEQFF	TGTGCCAGCAGTTTAGTGAGGACTCACAATGAGCAGTTCTTC
-	TRBJ1-3	-	TRBV24-1	CATSDPQAGNTIYF	TGTGCCACCAGTGACCCACAGGCGGGAAACACCATATATTTT
-	TRBJ2-1	many	TRBV3-1	CASSQAGSPYNEQFF	TGTGCCAGCAGCCAAGCCGGTAGCCCCTACAATGAGCAGTTCTTC
TRBD2	TRBJ2-7	many	TRBV12-3/TRBV12-4	CASSRTSSNEQYF	TGTGCCAGCTCCAGGACTAGCTCCAACGAGCAGTACTTC
-	TRBJ2-1	many	TRBV5-6	CASSLGQEWSYNEQFF	TGTGCCAGCAGCTTGGGCCAGGAGTGGTCCTACAATGAGCAGTTCTTC
-	TRBJ2-2	-	TRBV20-1	CSASSLANTGELFF	TGCAGTGCTAGTTCCCTCGCGAACACCGGGGAGCTGTTTTTT
-	TRBJ2-1	-	TRBV29-1	CSVERGFHGQFF	TGCAGCGTTGAAAGAGGGTTCCATGGGCAGTTCTTC